This T cell receptor (beta chain) was identified in a study of T cell responses to AZD1222 COVID-19 vaccine. Clones were read by immunoSEQ multiplex PCR, and TCRdb kept only the in-frame ones, dropping some. The data hold around 120,000 clones, with 85% to 90% observed a single time. This specimen was peripheral blood, taken on day 0 of AZD1222 vaccination. The clonotype comes from an adult in good health.

In DNA form, the CDR3 reads TGCGCCAGCAGCTTGCCTACTAGCGGGGGCGGGGAGCTGTTTTTT. This sequence encodes CASSLPTSGGGELFF. The chain employs TRBV5-1 and TRBJ2-2; 11 bases map to TRBD2. Germline CDR1 SGHRS, CDR2 YFSETQ. This CDR3 has 15 residues. V trimming: 1 base; J trimming: 7 bases; junction bases outside the gene matches: 3.